Reported below is one T cell receptor (beta chain). PCR amplification relied on 60 Vbeta primers (plus 13 Jbeta primers). Method: immunoSEQ multiplex PCR; TCRdb's copy keeps in-frame clones and lacks some. The sample lists around 130,000 clones, approximately 82% seen once, with about 2.9% in the top ten. At collection, donors were nominally healthy, but unrecorded immune exposures were probable. Germline V gene lookup returns CDR1 SEHNR and CDR2 FQNEAQ (reference sequence). The CDR3 spans 16 residues. The V gene lost 6 bases and the J gene lost 3 bases, with 18 bases spanning the gap. The data originate from a study of cytomegalovirus exposure and HLA in healthy donors.

The sequencing input was PBMCs. The sequence was obtained from a boy between 2 and 10 years old in good health and CMV-seronegative. J is TRBJ1-3 and V is TRBV7-9; D is unresolved. The CDR3, as DNA: TGTGCCAGCAGTCACGGGTTCTCCTCTTTTGGAAACACCATATATTTT. Amino acids: CASSHGFSSFGNTIYF.